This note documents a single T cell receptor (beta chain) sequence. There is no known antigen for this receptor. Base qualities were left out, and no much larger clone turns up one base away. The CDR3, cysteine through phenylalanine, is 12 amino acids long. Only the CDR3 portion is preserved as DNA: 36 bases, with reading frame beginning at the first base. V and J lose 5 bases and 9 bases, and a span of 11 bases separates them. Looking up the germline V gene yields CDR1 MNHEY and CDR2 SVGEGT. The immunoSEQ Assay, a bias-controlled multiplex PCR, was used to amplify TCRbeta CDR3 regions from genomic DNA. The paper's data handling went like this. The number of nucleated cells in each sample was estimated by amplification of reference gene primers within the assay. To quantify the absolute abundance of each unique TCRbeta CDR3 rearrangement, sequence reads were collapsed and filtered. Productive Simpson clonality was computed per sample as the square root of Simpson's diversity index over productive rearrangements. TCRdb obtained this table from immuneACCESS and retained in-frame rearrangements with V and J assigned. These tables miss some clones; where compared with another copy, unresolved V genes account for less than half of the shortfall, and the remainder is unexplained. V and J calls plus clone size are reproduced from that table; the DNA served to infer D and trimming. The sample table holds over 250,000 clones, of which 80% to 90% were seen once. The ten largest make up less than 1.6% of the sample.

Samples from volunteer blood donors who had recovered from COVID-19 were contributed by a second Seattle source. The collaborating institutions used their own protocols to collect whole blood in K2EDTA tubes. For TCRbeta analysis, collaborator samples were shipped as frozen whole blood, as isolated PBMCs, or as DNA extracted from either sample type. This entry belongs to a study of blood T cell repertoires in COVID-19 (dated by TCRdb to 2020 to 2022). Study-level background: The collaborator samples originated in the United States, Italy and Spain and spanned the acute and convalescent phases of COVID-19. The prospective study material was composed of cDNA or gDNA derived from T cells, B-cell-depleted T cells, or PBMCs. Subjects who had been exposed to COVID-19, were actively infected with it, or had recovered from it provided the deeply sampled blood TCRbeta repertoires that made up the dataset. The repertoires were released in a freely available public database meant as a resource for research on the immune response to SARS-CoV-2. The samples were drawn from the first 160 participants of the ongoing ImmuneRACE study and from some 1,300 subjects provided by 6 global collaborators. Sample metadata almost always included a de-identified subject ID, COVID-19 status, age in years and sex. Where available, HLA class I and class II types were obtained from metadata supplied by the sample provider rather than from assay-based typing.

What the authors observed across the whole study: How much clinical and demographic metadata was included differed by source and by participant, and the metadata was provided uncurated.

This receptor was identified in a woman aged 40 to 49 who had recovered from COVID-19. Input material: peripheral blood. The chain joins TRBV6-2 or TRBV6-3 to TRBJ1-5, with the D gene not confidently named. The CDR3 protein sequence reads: CASSTLGLPQHF. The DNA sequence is TGTGCCAGCAGTACCCTCGGGTTGCCCCAGCATTTT.